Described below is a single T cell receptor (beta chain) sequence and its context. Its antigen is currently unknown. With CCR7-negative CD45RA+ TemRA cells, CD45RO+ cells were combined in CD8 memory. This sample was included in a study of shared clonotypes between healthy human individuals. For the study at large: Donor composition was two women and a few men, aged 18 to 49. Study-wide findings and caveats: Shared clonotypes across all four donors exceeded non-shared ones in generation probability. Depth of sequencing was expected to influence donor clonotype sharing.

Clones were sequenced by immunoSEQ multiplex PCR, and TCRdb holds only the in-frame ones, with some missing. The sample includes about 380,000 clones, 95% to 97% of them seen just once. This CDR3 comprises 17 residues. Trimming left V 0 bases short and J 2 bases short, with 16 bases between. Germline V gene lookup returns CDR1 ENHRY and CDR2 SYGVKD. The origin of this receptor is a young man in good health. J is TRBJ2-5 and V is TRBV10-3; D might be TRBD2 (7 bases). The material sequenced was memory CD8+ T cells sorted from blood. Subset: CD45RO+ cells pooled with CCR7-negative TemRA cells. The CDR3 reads CAISESGRGAGQETQYF. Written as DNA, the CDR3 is TGTGCCATCAGTGAGTCGGGACGGGGGGCGGGTCAAGAGACCCAGTACTTC.